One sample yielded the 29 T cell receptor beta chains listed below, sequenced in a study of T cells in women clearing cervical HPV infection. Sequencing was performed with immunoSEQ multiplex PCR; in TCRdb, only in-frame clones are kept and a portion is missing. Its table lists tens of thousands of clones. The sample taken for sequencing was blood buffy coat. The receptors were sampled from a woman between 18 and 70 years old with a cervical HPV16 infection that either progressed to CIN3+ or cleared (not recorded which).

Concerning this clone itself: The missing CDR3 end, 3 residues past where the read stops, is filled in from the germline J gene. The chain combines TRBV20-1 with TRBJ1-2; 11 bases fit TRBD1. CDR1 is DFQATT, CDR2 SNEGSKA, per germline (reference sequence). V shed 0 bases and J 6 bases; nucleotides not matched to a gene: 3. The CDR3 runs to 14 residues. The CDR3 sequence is CSARDPGQGDGYTF. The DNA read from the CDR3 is TGCAGTGCTAGAGACCCGGGACAGGGGGATGGC.

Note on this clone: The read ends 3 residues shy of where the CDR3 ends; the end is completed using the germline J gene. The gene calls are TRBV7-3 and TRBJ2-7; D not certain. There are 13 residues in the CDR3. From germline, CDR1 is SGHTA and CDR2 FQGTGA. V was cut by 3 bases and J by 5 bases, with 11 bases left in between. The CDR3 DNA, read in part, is TGTGCCAGCAGCTTGACACCTGGCCACGAG. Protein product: CASSLTPGHE. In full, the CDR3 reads CASSLTPGHEQYF.

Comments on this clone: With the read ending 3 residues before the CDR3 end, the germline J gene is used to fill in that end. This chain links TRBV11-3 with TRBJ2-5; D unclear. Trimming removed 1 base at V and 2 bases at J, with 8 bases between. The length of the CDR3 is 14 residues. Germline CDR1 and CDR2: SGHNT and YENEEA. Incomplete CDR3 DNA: TGTGCCAGCAGCTTAGGTTCAGGTCAAGAGACC. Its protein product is CASSLGSGQET. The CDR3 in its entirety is CASSLGSGQETQYF.

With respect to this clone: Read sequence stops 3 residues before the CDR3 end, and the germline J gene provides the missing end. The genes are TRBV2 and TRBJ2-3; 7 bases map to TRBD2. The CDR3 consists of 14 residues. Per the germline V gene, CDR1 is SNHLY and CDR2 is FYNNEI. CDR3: CASGRGQARETQYF. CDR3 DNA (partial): TGTGCCAGCGGGAGGGGCCAAGCAAGAGAGACG.

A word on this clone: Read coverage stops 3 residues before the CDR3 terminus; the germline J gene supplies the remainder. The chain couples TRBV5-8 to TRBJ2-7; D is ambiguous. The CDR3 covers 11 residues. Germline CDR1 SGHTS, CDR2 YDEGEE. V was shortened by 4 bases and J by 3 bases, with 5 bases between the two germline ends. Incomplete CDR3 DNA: TGTGCCAGCAGCGCCTACTACGAG. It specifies CASSAYYE. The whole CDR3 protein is CASSAYYEQYF.

CDR3 sequence reads: CASSLLAGAQETQYF. The CDR3 DNA, read in part, is TGCGCCAGCAGCTTGCTAGCGGGCGCCCAAGAGACC. The chain uses TRBV5-1 and TRBJ2-5; 8 bases are shared with TRBD2. Read data end 3 residues before the CDR3 end; the end is taken from the germline J gene. The J segment lost 1 base and the V segment lost 1 base, leaving 3 bases of the junction unmatched. Germline V CDR1 and CDR2: SGHRS, YFSETQ. This CDR3 comprises 15 residues.

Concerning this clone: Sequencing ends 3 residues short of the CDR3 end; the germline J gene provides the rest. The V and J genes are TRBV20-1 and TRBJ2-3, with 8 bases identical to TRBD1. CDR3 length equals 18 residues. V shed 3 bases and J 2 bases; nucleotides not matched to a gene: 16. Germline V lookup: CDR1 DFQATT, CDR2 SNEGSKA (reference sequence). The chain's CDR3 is CSARGPGTGGEHTDTQYF. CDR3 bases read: TGCAGTGCTAGGGGCCCCGGGACAGGAGGGGAACACACAGATACG.

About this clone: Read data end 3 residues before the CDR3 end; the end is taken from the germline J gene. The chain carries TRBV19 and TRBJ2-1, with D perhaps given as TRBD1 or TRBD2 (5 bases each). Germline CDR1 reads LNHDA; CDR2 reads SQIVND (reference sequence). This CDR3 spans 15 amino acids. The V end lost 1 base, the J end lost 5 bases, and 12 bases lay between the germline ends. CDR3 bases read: TGTGCCAGTAGTATAGTGGGGCTGGAGGACAATGAG. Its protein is CASSIVGLEDNE. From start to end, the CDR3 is CASSIVGLEDNEQFF.

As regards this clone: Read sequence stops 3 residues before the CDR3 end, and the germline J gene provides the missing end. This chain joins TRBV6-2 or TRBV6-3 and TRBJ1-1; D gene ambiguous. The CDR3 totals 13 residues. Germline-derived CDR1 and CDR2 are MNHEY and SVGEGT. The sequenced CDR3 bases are TGTGCCAGCAGTTACTCGACTAGGGCAGCA. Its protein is CASSYSTRAA. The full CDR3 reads CASSYSTRAAAFF.

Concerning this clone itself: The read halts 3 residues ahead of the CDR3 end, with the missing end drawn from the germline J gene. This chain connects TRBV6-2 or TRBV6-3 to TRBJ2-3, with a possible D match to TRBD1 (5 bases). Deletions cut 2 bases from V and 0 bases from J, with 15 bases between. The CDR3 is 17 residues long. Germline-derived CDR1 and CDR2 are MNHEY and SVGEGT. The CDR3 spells CASSYQFRTTSTDTQYF. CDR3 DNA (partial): TGTGCCAGCAGTTACCAATTCAGGACAACTAGCACAGATACG.

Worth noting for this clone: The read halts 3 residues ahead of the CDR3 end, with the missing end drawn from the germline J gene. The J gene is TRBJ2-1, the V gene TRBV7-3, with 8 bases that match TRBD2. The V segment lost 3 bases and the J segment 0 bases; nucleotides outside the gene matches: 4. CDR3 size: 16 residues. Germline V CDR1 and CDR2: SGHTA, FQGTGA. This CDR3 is CASSFKRESSYNEQFF. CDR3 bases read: TGTGCCAGCAGCTTCAAGCGGGAGAGCTCCTACAATGAG. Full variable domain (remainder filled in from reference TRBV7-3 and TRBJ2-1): GAGVSQTPSNKVTEKGKYVELRCDPISGHTALYWYRQSLGQGPEFLIYFQGTGAADDSGLPNDRFFAVRPEGSVSTLKIQRTERGDSAVYLCASSFKRESSYNEQFFGPGTRLTVL.

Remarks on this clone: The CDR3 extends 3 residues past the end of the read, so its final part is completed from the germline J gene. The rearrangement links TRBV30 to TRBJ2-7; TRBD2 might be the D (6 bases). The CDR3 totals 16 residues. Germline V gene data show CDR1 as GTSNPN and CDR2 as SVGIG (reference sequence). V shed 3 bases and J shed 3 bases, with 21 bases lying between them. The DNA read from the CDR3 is TGTGCCTGGAGCCCACCCGCTTATAGGGGACTCTACGAG. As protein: CAWSPPAYRGLYE. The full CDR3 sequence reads CAWSPPAYRGLYEQYF.

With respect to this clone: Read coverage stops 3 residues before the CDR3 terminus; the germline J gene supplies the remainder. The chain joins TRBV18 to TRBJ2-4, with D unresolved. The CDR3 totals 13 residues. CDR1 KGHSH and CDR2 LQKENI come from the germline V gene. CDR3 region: CASSAHDGYGQYF. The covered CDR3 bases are TGTGCCAGCTCAGCCCATGACGGGTATGGT.

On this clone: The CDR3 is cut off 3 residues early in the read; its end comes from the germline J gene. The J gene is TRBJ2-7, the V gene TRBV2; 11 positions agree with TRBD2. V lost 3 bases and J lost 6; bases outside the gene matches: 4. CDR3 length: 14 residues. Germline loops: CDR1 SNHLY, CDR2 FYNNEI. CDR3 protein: CASSDEGLAAEQYF. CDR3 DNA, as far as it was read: TGTGCCAGCAGTGACGAGGGACTAGCGGCCGAG.

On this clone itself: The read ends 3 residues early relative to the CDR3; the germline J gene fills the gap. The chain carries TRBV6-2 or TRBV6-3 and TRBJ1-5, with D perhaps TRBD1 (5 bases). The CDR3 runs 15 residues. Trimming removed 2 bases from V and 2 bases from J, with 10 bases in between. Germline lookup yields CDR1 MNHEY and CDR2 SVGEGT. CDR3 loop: CASSYEGFRNQPQHF. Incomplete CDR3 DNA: TGTGCCAGCAGTTACGAGGGGTTTCGCAATCAGCCC.

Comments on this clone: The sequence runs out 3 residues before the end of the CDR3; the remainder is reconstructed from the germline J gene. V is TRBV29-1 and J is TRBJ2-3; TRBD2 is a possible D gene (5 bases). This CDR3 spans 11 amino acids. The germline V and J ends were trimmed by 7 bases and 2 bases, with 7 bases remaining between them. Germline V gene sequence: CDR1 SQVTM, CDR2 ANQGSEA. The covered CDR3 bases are TGCAGCGCTCTAGCCACAGATACG. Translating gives CSALATDT. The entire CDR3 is CSALATDTQYF.

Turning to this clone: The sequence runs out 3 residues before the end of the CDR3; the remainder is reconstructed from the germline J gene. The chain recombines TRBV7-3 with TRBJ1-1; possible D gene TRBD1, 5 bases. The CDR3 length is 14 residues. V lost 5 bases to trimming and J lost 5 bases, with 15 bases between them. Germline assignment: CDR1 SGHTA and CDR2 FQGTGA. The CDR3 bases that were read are TGTGCCAGCAGCAAAGAGACAGTGGGAACTGAA. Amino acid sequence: CASSKETVGTE. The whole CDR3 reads CASSKETVGTEAFF.

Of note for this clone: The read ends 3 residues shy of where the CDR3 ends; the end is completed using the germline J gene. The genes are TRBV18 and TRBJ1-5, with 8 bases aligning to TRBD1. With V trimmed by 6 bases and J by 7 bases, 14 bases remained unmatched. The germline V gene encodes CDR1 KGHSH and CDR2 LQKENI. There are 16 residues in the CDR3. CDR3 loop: CASSSNRGNIGQPQHF. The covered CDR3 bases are TGTGCCAGCTCCTCGAACAGGGGGAATATCGGACAGCCC.

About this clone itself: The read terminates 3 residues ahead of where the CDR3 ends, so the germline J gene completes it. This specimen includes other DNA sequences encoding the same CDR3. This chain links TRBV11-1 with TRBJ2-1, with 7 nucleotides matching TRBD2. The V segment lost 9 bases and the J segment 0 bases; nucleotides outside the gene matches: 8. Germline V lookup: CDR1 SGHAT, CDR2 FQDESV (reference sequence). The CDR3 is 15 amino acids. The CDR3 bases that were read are TGTGCCAGTAGCCCCGGGGGGAGCTCCTACAATGAG. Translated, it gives CASSPGGSSYNE. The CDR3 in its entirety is CASSPGGSSYNEQFF.

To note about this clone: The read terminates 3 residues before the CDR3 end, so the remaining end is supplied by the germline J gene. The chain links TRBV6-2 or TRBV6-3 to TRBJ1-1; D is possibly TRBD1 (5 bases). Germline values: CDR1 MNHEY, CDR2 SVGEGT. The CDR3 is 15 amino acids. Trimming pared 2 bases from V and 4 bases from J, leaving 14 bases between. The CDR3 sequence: CASSYGGSRATEAFF. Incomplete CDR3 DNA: TGTGCCAGCAGTTACGGGGGGTCGAGGGCCACTGAA.

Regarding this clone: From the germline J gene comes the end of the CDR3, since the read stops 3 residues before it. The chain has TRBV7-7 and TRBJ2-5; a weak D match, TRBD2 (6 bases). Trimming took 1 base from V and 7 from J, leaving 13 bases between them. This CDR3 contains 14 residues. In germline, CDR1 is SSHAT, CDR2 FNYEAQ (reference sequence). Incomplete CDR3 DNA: TGTGCCAGCAGCTTAGGTGGATTGGAGGGGACC. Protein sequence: CASSLGGLEGT. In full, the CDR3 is CASSLGGLEGTQYF.

The CDR3 loop is CASSISGGTDTQYF. The CDR3 bases that were read are TGTGCCAGCAGCATTAGCGGGGGAACGGATACG. The chain combines TRBV6-4 with TRBJ2-3, with TRBD2 identical over 9 bases. The CDR3 end falls 3 residues outside the read, so it is completed with the germline J gene. Germline V gene sequence: CDR1 MRHNA, CDR2 SNTAGT. V shed 6 bases and J 6 bases; nucleotides not matched to a gene: 7. The length of the CDR3 is 14 residues.

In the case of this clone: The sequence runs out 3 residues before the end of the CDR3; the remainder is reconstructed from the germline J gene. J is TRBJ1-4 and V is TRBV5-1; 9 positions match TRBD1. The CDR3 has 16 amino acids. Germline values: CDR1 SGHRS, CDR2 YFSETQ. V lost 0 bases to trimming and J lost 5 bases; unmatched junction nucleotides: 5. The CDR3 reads CASSLGDRAENEKLFF. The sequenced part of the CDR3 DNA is TGCGCCAGCAGCTTGGGGGACAGGGCCGAAAATGAAAAA.

Incomplete CDR3 DNA: TGTGCCAGCAGCAGCACTAGCGGGAGCCACGAG. This codes for CASSSTSGSHE. The whole CDR3 sequence reads CASSSTSGSHEQYF. The chain combines TRBV11-1 with TRBJ2-7, with 11 bases aligning to TRBD2. The read finishes 3 residues shy of the CDR3 end, and the germline J gene is used to complete it. J gave up 5 bases and V 5 bases, and 5 bases lay outside the gene matches. This CDR3 spans 14 amino acids. Germline V gene data show CDR1 as SGHAT and CDR2 as FQDESV (reference sequence).

CDR3 loop: CASSTSALNTEAFF. The sequenced CDR3 bases are TGTGCCAGCAGCACTAGTGCCCTGAACACTGAA. The genes are TRBV7-2 and TRBJ1-1; D ambiguous. Read coverage stops 3 residues before the CDR3 terminus; the germline J gene supplies the remainder. V was cut by 5 bases and J by 0 bases, with 10 bases left in between. CDR1 SGHTA and CDR2 FQGNSA come from the germline V gene. The CDR3 loop spans 14 amino acids.

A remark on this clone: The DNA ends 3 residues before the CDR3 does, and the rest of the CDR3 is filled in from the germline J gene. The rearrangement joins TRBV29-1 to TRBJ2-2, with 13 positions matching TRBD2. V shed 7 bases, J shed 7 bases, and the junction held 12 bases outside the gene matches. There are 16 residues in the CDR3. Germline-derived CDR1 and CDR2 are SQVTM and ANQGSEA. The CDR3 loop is CSASGTSGTSGGELFF. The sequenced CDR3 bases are TGCAGCGCCTCCGGGACTAGCGGGACATCAGGCGGGGAG.

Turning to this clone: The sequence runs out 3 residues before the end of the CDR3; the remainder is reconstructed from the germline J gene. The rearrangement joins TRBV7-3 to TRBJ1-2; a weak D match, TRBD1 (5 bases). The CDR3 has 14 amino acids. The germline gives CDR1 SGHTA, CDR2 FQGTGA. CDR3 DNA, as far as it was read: TGTGCCAGCAGCCGAGGGACTAACCAAGAGACC. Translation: CASSRGTNQET. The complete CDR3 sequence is CASSRGTNQETYTF.

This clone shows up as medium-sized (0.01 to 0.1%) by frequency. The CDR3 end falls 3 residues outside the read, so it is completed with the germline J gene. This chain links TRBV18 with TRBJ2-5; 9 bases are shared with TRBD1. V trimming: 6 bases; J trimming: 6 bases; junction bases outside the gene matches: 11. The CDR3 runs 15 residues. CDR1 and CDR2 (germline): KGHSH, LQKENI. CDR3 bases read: TGTGCCAGCTCCCCTCGGACAGGGGCAAGGAAGACC. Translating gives CASSPRTGARKT. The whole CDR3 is CASSPRTGARKTQYF.

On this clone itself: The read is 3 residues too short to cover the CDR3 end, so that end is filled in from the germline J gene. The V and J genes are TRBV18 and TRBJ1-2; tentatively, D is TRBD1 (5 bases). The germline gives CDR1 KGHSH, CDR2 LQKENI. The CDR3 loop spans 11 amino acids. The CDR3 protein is CASSPGARYTF. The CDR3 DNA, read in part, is TGTGCCAGCTCACCAGGGGCCCGC.